This entry describes one T cell receptor (beta chain). This sample stems from a study of blood T cell repertoires in COVID-19. Sequencing used immunoSEQ multiplex PCR; TCRdb keeps in-frame clones, though not all of them. The data contain roughly 330,000 clones, around 87% of them singletons. The material sequenced was PBMCs or T cells enriched from blood (not recorded which). This TCR was sampled from a woman in her 30s who had recovered from COVID-19.

CDR3: CASSSPDRSTGELFF. CDR3 bases: TGTGCCAGCAGCTCACCCGACAGATCCACCGGGGAGCTGTTTTTT. The chain is built from TRBV7-3 and TRBJ2-2; D might be TRBD1 (5 bases). Trimming took off 4 bases at V and 4 bases at J, with 13 bases between the two ends. Germline V gene lookup returns CDR1 SGHTA and CDR2 FQGTGA. The CDR3 spans 15 residues.